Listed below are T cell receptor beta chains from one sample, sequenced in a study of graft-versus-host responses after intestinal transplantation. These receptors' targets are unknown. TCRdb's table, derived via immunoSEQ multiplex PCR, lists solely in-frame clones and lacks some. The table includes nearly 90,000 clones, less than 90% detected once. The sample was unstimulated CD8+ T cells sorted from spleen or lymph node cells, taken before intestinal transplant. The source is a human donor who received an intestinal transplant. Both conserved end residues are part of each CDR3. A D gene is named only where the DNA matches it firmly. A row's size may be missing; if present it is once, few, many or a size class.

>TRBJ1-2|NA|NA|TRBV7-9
CASNLEGDPIYGYTF
TGTGCCAGCAACCTCGAAGGGGACCCTATATATGGCTACACCTTC
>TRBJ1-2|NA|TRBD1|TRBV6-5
CASSYSRDRVDYGYTF
TGTGCCAGCAGTTACTCCCGGGACAGGGTTGACTATGGCTACACCTTC
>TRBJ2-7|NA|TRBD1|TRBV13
CASSSSTGLIYEQYF
TGTGCCAGCAGCTCGTCGACAGGGTTAATCTACGAGCAGTACTTC
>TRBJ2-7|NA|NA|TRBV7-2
CASSFPPGTNEQYF
TGTGCCAGCAGCTTCCCTCCGGGGACAAACGAGCAGTACTTC
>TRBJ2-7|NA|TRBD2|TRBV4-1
CASSQGTSGYEQYF
TGCGCCAGCAGCCAAGGGACTAGCGGTTACGAGCAGTACTTC
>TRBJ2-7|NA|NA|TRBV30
CAFKKDQRLYEQYF
TGTGCCTTCAAGAAGGACCAGCGACTGTACGAGCAGTACTTC
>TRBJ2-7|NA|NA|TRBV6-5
CASSYGSGVSYEQYF
TGTGCCAGCAGTTACGGTAGCGGAGTCTCCTACGAGCAGTACTTC
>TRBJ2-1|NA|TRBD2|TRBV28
CASSPYPGTSGLGDQFF
TGTGCCAGCAGTCCCTACCCTGGGACTAGTGGTTTGGGAGATCAGTTCTTC
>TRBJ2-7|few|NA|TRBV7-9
CASSSDPYEQYF
TGTGCCAGCAGCTCGGACCCCTACGAGCAGTACTTC
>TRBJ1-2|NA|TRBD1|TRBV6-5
CASSYLYRGRGYGYTF
TGTGCCAGCAGTTACCTTTACAGGGGGCGCGGGTATGGCTACACCTTC
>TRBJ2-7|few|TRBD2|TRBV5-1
CASRESGGPYEQYF
TGCGCCAGCAGGGAGAGCGGGGGGCCCTACGAGCAGTACTTC
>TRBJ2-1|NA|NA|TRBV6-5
CASSWLGANNEQFF
TGTGCCAGCAGTTGGCTTGGGGCCAACAATGAGCAGTTCTTC
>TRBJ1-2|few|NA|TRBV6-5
CASSYSIQLKYGYTF
TGTGCCAGCAGTTACTCGATCCAGCTTAAGTATGGCTACACCTTC
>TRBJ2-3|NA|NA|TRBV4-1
CASSQPGTSTDTQYF
TGCGCCAGCAGCCAACCCGGGACGTCGACAGATACGCAGTATTTT
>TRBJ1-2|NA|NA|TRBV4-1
CASSLLVVPGHPNYGYTF
TGCGCCAGCAGCCTACTAGTGGTCCCGGGACACCCTAACTATGGCTACACCTTC
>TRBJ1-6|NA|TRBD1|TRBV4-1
CASSQNRGANSPLHF
TGCGCCAGCAGCCAAAACAGGGGGGCTAATTCACCCCTCCACTTT
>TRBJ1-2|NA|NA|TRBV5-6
CASSRQNYGYTF
TGTGCCAGCAGTCGACAAAACTATGGCTACACCTTC
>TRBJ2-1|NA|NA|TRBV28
CASSSDSNEQFF
TGTGCCAGCAGTTCGGACTCCAATGAGCAGTTCTTC
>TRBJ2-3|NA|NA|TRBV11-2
CASSLVRRGGGTDTQYF
TGTGCCAGCAGCTTAGTGAGGCGCGGAGGTGGGACAGATACGCAGTATTTT
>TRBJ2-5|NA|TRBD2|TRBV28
CASSSAGERETQYF
TGTGCCAGCAGTTCAGCGGGAGAAAGGGAGACCCAGTACTTC
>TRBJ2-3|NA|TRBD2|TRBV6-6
CASSYLSGGGDTQYF
TGTGCCAGCAGTTACTTGAGCGGGGGCGGGGATACGCAGTATTTT
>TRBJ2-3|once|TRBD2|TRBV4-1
CASSQDGAGGPTDTQYF
TGCGCCAGCAGCCAAGATGGGGCGGGGGGGCCCACAGATACGCAGTATTTT
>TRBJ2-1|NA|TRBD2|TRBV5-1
CASSLGLAGGYNEQFF
TGCGCCAGCAGCTTAGGACTAGCGGGAGGGTACAATGAGCAGTTCTTC
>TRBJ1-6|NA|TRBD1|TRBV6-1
CASSSGQAFNSPLHF
TGTGCCAGCAGTTCCGGACAGGCTTTTAATTCACCCCTCCACTTT
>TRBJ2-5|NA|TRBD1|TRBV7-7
CASTWRTGAMEAQYF
TGTGCCAGCACGTGGAGGACAGGGGCGATGGAGGCCCAGTACTTC
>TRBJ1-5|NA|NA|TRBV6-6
CASSYSGGGNQPQHF
TGTGCCAGCAGTTACTCCGGGGGTGGCAATCAGCCCCAGCATTTT
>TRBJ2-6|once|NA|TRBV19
CASSIGGSRKAGANVLTF
TGTGCCAGTAGTATAGGTGGCTCCCGGAAGGCTGGGGCCAACGTCCTGACTTTC
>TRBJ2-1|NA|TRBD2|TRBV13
CASSLGRGGGGNEQFF
TGTGCCAGCAGCTTAGGCCGGGGGGGAGGAGGCAATGAGCAGTTCTTC
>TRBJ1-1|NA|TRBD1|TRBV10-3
CAISEGGTGGSFF
TGTGCCATCAGTGAGGGGGGGACAGGGGGTTCTTTCTTT
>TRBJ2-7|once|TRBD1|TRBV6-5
CASSGDSSYEQYF
TGTGCCAGCAGTGGGGACAGTTCCTACGAGCAGTACTTC
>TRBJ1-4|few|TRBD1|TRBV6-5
CASSYDRETNEKLFF
TGTGCCAGCAGTTACGACAGGGAAACTAATGAAAAACTGTTTTTT
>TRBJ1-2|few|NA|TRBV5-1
CASSLALGRASGGYTF
TGCGCCAGCAGCTTGGCATTGGGCAGGGCCTCTGGGGGCTACACCTTC
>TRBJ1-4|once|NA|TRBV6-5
CASSYSPANEKLFF
TGTGCCAGCAGTTACTCCCCAGCCAATGAAAAACTGTTTTTT
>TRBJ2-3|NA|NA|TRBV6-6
CASSPPRGDTQYF
TGTGCCAGCAGTCCTCCCCGGGGAGATACGCAGTATTTT
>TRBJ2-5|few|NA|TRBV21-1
CASDGGLVSKTQYF
TGTGCCAGCGATGGGGGGCTTGTGTCAAAGACCCAGTACTTC